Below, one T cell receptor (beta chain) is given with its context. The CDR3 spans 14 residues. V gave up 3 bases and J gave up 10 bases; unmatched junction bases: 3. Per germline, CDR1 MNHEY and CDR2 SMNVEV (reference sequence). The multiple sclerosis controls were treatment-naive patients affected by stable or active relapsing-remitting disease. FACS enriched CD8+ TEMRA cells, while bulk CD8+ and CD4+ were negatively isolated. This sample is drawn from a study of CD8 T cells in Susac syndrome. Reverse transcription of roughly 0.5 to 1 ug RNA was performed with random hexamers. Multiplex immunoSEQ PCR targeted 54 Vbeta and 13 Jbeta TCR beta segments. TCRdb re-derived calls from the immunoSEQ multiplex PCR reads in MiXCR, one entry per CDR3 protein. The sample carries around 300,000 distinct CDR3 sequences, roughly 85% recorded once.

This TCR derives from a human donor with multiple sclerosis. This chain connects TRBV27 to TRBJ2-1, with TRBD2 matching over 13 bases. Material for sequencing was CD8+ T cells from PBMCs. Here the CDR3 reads CASSFGTSGIEQFF. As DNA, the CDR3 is TGTGCCAGCAGTTTTGGGACTAGCGGGATAGAGCAGTTCTTC.